Sequencing of this TCR beta chain was carried out in a study of T cell repertoires in aging, cancer and after chemotherapy. Germline V lookup: CDR1 SGHRS, CDR2 YFSETQ. The V end was cut by 2 bases, the J end by 5 bases, with 11 bases between. CDR3 length: 14 residues. Amplification of TCR beta used genomic DNA extracted from peripheral blood. A mixed TRB-A/B primer pool amplified rearranged TRB by multiplex touch-down PCR. TCRdb reprocessed the multiplex PCR reads via MiXCR and lists one record per CDR3 protein. The sample contains roughly 1,900 distinct CDR3 sequences, around 19% of which appear only once.

This clonotype originated in a human donor with a solid tumor. The chain links TRBV5-1 to TRBJ2-1; D is possibly TRBD2 (6 bases). The specimen was blood. The CDR3 spells CASSLGRLDNEQFF. DNA for the CDR3: TGCGCCAGCAGCTTAGGGCGACTAGACAATGAGCAGTTCTTC. Full variable domain (rest looked up from reference TRBV5-1 and TRBJ2-1): KAGVTQTPRYLIKTRGQQVTLSCSPISGHRSVSWYQQTPGQGLQFLFEYFSETQRNKGNFPGRFSGRQFSNSRSEMNVSTLELGDSALYLCASSLGRLDNEQFFGPGTRLTVL.